This T cell receptor beta chain was found in a study of blood T cell repertoires in COVID-19. Study-level information: Specimens from acute and convalescent COVID-19 originated in the United States, Italy and Spain.

In the original analysis: Using reference gene primer amplification, nucleated cell counts were estimated. Assay used: immunoSEQ multiplex PCR; TCRdb lists only in-frame clones, some missing. The DNA was the basis for D and trimming; V, J and clone size are from that table. The sample has around 210,000 clones, about 91% seen once. CDR3 length: 16 amino acids. Germline lookup yields CDR1 LNHDA and CDR2 SQIVND (reference sequence). V shed 4 bases, J shed 3 bases, and the junction held 7 bases outside the gene matches. Source material: peripheral blood. The genes are TRBV19 and TRBJ2-3, with TRBD2 matching over 10 bases. This sequence was found in a man between 18 and 35 years old with active or convalescent COVID-19. Written as DNA, the CDR3 is TGTGCCAGTAGTACGGTCTTAGCGGGAGGAACAGATACGCAGTATTTT. Its translation is CASSTVLAGGTDTQYF.